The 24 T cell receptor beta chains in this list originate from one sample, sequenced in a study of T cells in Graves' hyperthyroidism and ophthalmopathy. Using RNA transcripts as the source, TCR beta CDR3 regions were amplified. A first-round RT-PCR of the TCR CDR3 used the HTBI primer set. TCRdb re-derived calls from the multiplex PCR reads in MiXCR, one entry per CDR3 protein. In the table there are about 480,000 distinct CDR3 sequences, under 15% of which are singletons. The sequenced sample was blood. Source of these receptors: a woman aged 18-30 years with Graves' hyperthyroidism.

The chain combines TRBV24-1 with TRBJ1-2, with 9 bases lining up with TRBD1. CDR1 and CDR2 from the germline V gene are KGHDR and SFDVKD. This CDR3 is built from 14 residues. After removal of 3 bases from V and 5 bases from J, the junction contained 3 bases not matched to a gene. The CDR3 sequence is CATSDTGGWYGYTF. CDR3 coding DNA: TGTGCCACCAGTGATACAGGGGGCTGGTATGGCTACACCTTC.

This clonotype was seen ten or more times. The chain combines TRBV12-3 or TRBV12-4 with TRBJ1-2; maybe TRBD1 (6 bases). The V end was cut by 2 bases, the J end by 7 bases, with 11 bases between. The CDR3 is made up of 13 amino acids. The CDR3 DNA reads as TGTGCCAGCAGTTTACGGGACATCGGTGGCTACACCTTC. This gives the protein CASSLRDIGGYTF.

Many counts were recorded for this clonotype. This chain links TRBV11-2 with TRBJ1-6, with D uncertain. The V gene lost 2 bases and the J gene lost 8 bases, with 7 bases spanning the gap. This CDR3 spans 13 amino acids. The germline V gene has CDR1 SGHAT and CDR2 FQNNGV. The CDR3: CASSLNGDSPLHF. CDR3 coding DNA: TGTGCCAGCAGCTTAAATGGGGATTCACCCCTCCACTTT.

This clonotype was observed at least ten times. As DNA, the CDR3 is TGTGCCAGCAGTTATCCGGGGACTACCGGAAATGAGCAGTTCTTC. Protein sequence: CASSYPGTTGNEQFF. The chain links TRBV6-1 to TRBJ2-1; the match to TRBD2 covers 7 bases. V gave up 5 bases and J gave up 7 bases; unmatched junction bases: 11. Germline V gene lookup returns CDR1 MNHNS and CDR2 SASEGT. The length of the CDR3 is 15 residues.

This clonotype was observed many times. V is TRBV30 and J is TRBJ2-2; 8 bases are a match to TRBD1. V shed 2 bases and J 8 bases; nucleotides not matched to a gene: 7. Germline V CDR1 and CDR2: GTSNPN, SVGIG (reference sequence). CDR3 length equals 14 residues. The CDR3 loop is CAWSIQGASGELFF. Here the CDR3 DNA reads TGTGCCTGGAGTATCCAGGGGGCCTCTGGGGAGCTGTTTTTT.

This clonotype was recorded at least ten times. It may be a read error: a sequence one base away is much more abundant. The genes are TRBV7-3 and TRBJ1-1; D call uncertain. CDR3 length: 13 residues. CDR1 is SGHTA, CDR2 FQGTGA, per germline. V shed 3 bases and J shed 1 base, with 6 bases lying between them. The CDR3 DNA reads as TGTGCCAGCAGCTTGCGACAGAACACTGAAGCTTTCTTT. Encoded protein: CASSLRQNTEAFF.

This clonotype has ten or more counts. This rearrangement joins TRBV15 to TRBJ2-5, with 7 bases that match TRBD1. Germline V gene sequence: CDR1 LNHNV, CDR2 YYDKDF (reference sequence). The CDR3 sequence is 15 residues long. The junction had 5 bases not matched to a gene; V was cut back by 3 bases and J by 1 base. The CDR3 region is CATSRLDRVQETQYF. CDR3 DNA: TGTGCCACCAGCAGGCTCGACAGGGTCCAAGAGACCCAGTACTTC. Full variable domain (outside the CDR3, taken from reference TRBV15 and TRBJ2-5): DAMVIQNPRYQVTQFGKPVTLSCSQTLNHNVMYWYQQKSSQAPKLLFHYYDKDFNNEADTPDNFQSRRPNTSFCFLDIRSPGLGDTAMYLCATSRLDRVQETQYFGPGTRLLVL.

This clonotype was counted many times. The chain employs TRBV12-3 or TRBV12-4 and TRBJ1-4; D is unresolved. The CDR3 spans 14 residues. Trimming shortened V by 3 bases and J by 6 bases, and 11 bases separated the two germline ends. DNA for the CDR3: TGTGCCAGCAGTTTTCGGACCGCTGATGAAAAACTGTTTTTT. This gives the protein CASSFRTADEKLFF.

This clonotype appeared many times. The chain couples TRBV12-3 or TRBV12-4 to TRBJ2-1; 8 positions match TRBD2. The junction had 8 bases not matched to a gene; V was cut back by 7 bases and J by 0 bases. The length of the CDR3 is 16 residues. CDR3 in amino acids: CASTRSGASSYNEQFF. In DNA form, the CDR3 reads TGTGCCAGCACCCGTAGCGGGGCAAGCTCCTACAATGAGCAGTTCTTC.

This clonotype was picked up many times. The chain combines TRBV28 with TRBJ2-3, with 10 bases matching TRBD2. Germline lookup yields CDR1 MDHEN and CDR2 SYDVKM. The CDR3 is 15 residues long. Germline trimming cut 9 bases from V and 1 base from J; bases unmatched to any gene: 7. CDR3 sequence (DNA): TGTGCCAGTCGACCCGGACTAGCGGGCACAGATACGCAGTATTTT. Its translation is CASRPGLAGTDTQYF.

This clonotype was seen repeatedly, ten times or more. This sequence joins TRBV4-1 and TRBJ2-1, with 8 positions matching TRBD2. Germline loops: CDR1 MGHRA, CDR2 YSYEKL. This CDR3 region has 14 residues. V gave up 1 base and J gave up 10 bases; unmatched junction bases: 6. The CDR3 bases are TGCGCCAGCAGCCAAGGGGAGCGGGAGAGGGAGCAGTTCTTC. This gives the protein CASSQGEREREQFF.

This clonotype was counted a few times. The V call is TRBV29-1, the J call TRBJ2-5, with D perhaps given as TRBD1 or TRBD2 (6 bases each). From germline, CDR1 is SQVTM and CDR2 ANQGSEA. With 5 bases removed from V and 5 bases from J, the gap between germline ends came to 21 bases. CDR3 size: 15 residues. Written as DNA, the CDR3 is TGCAGCGTTAAACAGGGTAGCGGTTTTTCGGAGACCCAGTACTTC. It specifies CSVKQGSGFSETQYF.

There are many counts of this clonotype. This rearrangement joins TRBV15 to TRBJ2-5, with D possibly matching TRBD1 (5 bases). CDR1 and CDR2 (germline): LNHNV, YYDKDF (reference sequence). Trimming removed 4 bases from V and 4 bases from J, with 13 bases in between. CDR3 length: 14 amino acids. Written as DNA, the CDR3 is TGTGCCACCAGCATCCCCAGGGTGGCAGAGACCCAGTACTTC. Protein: CATSIPRVAETQYF. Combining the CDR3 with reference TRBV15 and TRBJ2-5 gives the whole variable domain DAMVIQNPRYQVTQFGKPVTLSCSQTLNHNVMYWYQQKSSQAPKLLFHYYDKDFNNEADTPDNFQSRRPNTSFCFLDIRSPGLGDTAMYLCATSIPRVAETQYFGPGTRLLVL.

Here the CDR3 DNA reads TGTGCCACCAGCAGGGGCGGACAGGGGAAGCATCAGCCCCAGCATTTT. It yields the protein CATSRGGQGKHQPQHF. V gene TRBV15 combines with J gene TRBJ1-5, with 9 bases matching TRBD1. Germline lookup yields CDR1 LNHNV and CDR2 YYDKDF (reference sequence). The V and J ends lost 3 bases and 5 bases, in that order; junction bases with no gene match: 8. This CDR3 is 16 amino acids long.

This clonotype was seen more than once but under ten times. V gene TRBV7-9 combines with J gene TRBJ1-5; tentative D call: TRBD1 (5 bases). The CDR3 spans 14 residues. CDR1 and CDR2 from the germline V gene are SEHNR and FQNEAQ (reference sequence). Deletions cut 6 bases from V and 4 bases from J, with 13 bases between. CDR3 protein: CASSLAGLNQPQHF. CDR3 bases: TGTGCCAGCAGTCTTGCAGGGTTGAATCAGCCCCAGCATTTT. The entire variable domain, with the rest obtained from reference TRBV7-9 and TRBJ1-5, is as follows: DTGVSQNPRHKITKRGQNVTFRCDPISEHNRLYWYRQTLGQGPEFLTYFQNEAQLEKSRLLSDRFSAERPKGSFSTLEIQRTEQGDSAMYLCASSLAGLNQPQHFGDGTRLSIL.

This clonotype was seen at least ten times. The CDR3 sequence: CASSKGGQNIQYF. In DNA form, the CDR3 reads TGTGCCAGCAGCAAGGGAGGTCAAAACATTCAGTACTTC. The chain employs TRBV13 and TRBJ2-4, with D perhaps matching TRBD2 (6 bases). The V and J ends lost 5 bases and 5 bases respectively, with 10 bases between them. Germline CDR1 reads PRHDT; CDR2 reads FYEKMQ (reference sequence). This CDR3 contains 13 residues.

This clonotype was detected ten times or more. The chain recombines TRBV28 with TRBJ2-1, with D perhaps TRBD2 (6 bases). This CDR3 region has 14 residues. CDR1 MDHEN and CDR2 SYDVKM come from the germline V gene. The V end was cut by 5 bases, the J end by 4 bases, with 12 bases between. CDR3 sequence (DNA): TGTGCCAGCAGTCAGATTAGCGGTTACAATGAGCAGTTCTTC. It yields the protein CASSQISGYNEQFF. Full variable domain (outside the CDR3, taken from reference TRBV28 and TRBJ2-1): DVKVTQSSRYLVKRTGEKVFLECVQDMDHENMFWYRQDPGLGLRLIYFSYDVKMKEKGDIPEGYSVSREKKERFSLILESASTNQTSMYLCASSQISGYNEQFFGPGTRLTVL.

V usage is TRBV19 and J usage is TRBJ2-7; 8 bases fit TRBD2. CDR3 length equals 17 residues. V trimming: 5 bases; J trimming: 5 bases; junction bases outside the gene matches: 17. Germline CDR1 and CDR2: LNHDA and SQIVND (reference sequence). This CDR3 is CASSVLGPAGGYDEQYF. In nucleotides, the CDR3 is TGTGCCAGTAGTGTACTAGGACCCGCGGGGGGTTACGACGAGCAGTACTTC.

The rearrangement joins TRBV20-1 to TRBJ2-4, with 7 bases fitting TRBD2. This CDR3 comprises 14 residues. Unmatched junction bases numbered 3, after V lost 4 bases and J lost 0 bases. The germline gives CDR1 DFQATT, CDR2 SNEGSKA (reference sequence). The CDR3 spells CSAKAGIAKNIQYF. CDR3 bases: TGCAGTGCTAAAGCGGGAATAGCCAAAAACATTCAGTACTTC.

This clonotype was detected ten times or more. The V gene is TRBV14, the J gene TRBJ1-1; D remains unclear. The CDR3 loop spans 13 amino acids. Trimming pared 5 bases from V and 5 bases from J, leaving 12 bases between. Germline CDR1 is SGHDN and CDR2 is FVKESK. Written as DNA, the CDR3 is TGTGCCAGCAGCTCCACGTCGGGAACTGAAGCTTTCTTT. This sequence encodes CASSSTSGTEAFF.

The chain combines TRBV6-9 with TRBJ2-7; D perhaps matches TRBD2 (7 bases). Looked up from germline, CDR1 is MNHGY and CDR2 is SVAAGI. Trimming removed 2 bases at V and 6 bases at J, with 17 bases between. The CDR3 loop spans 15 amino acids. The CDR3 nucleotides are TGTGCCAGCAGTTATGGCTCGGGGGGCGTGGGCGAGCAGTACTTC. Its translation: CASSYGSGGVGEQYF.

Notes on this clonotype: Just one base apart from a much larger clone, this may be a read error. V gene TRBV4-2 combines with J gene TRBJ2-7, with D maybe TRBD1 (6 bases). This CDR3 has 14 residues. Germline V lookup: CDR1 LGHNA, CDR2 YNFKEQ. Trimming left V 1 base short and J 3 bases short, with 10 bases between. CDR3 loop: CASSQGDTRYEQYF. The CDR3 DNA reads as TGTGCCAGCAGCCAAGGGGACACACGCTACGAGCAGTACTTC.

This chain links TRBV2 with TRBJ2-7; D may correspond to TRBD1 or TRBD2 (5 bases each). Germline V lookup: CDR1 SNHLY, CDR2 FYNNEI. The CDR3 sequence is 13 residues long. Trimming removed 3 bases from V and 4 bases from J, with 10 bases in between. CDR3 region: CASSESGRYEQYV. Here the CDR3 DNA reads TGTGCCAGCAGTGAGTCGGGGCGGTACGAGCAGTACGTC.

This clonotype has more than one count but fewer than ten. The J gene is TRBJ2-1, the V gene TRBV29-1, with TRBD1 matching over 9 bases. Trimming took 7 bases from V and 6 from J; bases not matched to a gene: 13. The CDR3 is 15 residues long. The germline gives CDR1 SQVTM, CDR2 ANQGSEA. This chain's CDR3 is CSAGSGTGLINEQFF. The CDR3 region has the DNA TGCAGCGCCGGATCCGGGACAGGGTTAATCAATGAGCAGTTCTTC.